Following are 14 T cell receptor beta chains from one sample sequenced in a study of Graves' ophthalmopathy and Graves' hyperthyroidism. RNA transcripts were the template, and TCR beta CDR3 regions were amplified from them. The authors performed first-round RT-PCR with HTBI primers and then a second-round multiplex PCR. From the multiplex PCR reads, TCRdb called clonotypes with MiXCR, one entry per CDR3 protein. Of about 1.1 million distinct CDR3 sequences listed, 35% to 40% are singletons. Sequencing was performed on peripheral blood or thyroid tissue (not recorded which). The receptors originated from an adult man with Graves' hyperthyroidism.

This clonotype was seen repeatedly, ten times or more. The V call is TRBV19, the J call TRBJ1-6, with 7 positions matching TRBD1. Germline lookup yields CDR1 LNHDA and CDR2 SQIVND (reference sequence). The length of the CDR3 is 16 residues. V shed 3 bases, J shed 7 bases, and the junction held 9 bases outside the gene matches. This chain's CDR3 is CASSIRTGHSNSPLHF. The CDR3 DNA is TGTGCCAGTAGTATTCGGACAGGACACAGCAATTCACCCCTCCACTTT.

This clonotype occurred a few times. DNA for the CDR3: TGCAGTGCTAGAGACAGGGATAAAGTGGTCGGGGAGCTGTTTTTT. The encoded protein is CSARDRDKVVGELFF. The chain has TRBV20-1 and TRBJ2-2, with D perhaps TRBD1 (5 bases). V dropped 0 bases and J dropped 7 bases, with 15 bases sitting between them. Germline V gives CDR1 DFQATT, CDR2 SNEGSKA (reference sequence). The CDR3 length is 15 residues.

Details on this clonotype: A read error is likely, as this CDR3 ends without the conserved phenylalanine or tryptophan. This chain joins TRBV10-3 and TRBJ2-7; 12 bases agree with TRBD2. Germline CDR1 ENHRY, CDR2 SYGVKD. This CDR3 is 16 amino acids long. CDR3 coding DNA: TGTGCCAGCAGTTTACCAACTAGCGGGGGGTTCTACGAGCAGTACCTC. Translation: CASSLPTSGGFYEQYL.

This clonotype was picked up a small number of times. The J gene is TRBJ2-5, the V gene TRBV3-1, with D possibly being TRBD2 (6 bases). This CDR3 contains 15 residues. Looked up from germline, CDR1 is LGHDT and CDR2 is YNNKEL (reference sequence). The ends were cut back, 3 bases at V and 2 bases at J, with 13 bases in the middle. CDR3 DNA: TGTGCCAGCAGCCATGGAGGGGATATACAAGAGACCCAGTACTTC. Translated, it gives CASSHGGDIQETQYF.

V is TRBV7-2 and J is TRBJ2-5; D perhaps matches TRBD1 (5 bases). Per the germline V gene, CDR1 is SGHTA and CDR2 is FQGNSA. The CDR3 length is 15 residues. V was cut by 0 bases and J by 2 bases, with 10 bases left in between. CDR3 sequence (DNA): TGTGCCAGCAGCTTAGCGCAGGGTAGGCAAGAGACCCAGTACTTC. Protein: CASSLAQGRQETQYF.

The CDR3 nucleotides are TGTGCCATCAGTGAATGGCACAACGAGCAGTACTTC. Amino acid sequence: CAISEWHNEQYF. The genes are TRBV10-3 and TRBJ2-7; D call uncertain. CDR1 ENHRY and CDR2 SYGVKD come from the germline V gene. The CDR3 consists of 12 residues. V was pared by 3 bases and J by 5 bases, with 8 bases between.

The chain links TRBV28 to TRBJ2-7, with a possible D match to TRBD2 (5 bases). The CDR3 contains 10 residues. The ends were cut back, 8 bases at V and 7 bases at J, with 9 bases in the middle. Per the germline V gene, CDR1 is MDHEN and CDR2 is SYDVKM. CDR3 DNA: TGTGCCAGCGGACGCGGGGAGCAGTACTTC. Amino acid sequence: CASGRGEQYF.

At least ten counts were recorded for this clonotype. The J gene is TRBJ1-1, the V gene TRBV11-2; D call uncertain. V was cut by 5 bases and J by 1 base, with 5 bases left in between. Germline V gene sequence: CDR1 SGHAT, CDR2 FQNNGV. This CDR3 comprises 12 residues. This chain's CDR3 is CASSKPNTEAFF. The CDR3 DNA is TGTGCCAGCAGCAAGCCGAACACTGAAGCTTTCTTT.

This clonotype has just a few counts. The J gene is TRBJ1-1, the V gene TRBV7-2; unclear D gene. This CDR3 is built from 14 residues. Germline V gene lookup returns CDR1 SGHTA and CDR2 FQGNSA. Between the trimmed V and J ends, which lost 2 bases and 2 bases, there was a span of 9 bases. This chain's CDR3 is CASSLPGENTEAFF. In DNA form, the CDR3 reads TGTGCCAGCAGCTTACCGGGCGAAAACACTGAAGCTTTCTTT. The variable domain in full, completed from reference TRBV7-2 and TRBJ1-1, reads GAGVSQSPSNKVTEKGKDVELRCDPISGHTALYWYRQSLGQGLEFLIYFQGNSAPDKSGLPSDRFSAERTGGSVSTLTIQRTQQEDSAVYLCASSLPGENTEAFFGQGTRLTVV.

This chain links TRBV11-2 with TRBJ2-7, with a possible D match to TRBD1 (6 bases). The V end lost 6 bases, the J end lost 3 bases, and 15 bases lay between the germline ends. CDR3 length equals 14 residues. Germline CDR1 SGHAT, CDR2 FQNNGV. CDR3 sequence reads: CASSRRTVNYEQYF. The CDR3 nucleotides are TGTGCCAGCAGTCGTAGGACAGTGAACTACGAGCAGTACTTC.

The rearrangement joins TRBV7-6 to TRBJ2-5; D unresolved. Germline assignment: CDR1 SGHVS and CDR2 FNYEAQ. The ends were cut back, 4 bases at V and 1 base at J, with 16 bases in the middle. The CDR3 is 16 amino acids. This CDR3 reads CASSSTAGRSQETQYF. CDR3 DNA sequence: TGTGCCAGCAGCTCAACAGCCGGGCGTAGCCAAGAGACCCAGTACTTC.

This clonotype was counted many times. V is TRBV2 and J is TRBJ1-4; 9 nucleotides line up with TRBD1. CDR1 is SNHLY and CDR2 is FYNNEI in the germline V gene. The CDR3 is 15 residues long. Unmatched junction bases numbered 0, after V lost 4 bases and J lost 0 bases. The CDR3 DNA follows: TGTGCCAGCAGTGGACAGGGGGCAACTAATGAAAAACTGTTTTTT. Its protein product is CASSGQGATNEKLFF.

This clonotype was observed at least ten times. J is TRBJ2-7 and V is TRBV7-8, with 7 positions matching TRBD1. Per germline, CDR1 SGHVS and CDR2 FQNEAQ. The CDR3 covers 14 residues. Trimming took 5 bases from V and 2 from J; bases not matched to a gene: 6. The CDR3 here is CASSLGQKTYEQYF. CDR3 DNA sequence: TGTGCCAGCAGCCTGGGACAGAAAACCTACGAGCAGTACTTC.

Ten or more counts support this clonotype. The chain links TRBV19 to TRBJ2-7; TRBD1 aligns across 7 bases. Losses at the gene ends were 5 bases for V and 2 bases for J; bases not matched to a gene: 6. CDR3 size: 14 residues. The V gene's germline CDR1 is LNHDA and CDR2 SQIVND (reference sequence). The CDR3 sequence: CASSPGQLTYEQYF. Here the CDR3 DNA reads TGTGCCAGTAGTCCGGGACAGCTCACCTACGAGCAGTACTTC.